Here is one T cell receptor beta chain with its context. What it binds is unknown. This same CDR3 is encoded by further DNA sequences in the sample. This specimen comes from a study of shared clonotypes between healthy human individuals. There are 16 residues in the CDR3. The J segment lost 6 bases and the V segment lost 0 bases, leaving 3 bases of the junction unmatched. Looked up from germline, CDR1 is SGHRS and CDR2 is YFSETQ. Overall study findings and caveats: Clonotype sharing across a few donors was observed for around 4.5% of naive CD4 clonotypes. Clonotypes shared by all four donors outscored non-shared clonotypes in generation probability.

Each subset's genomic DNA was split evenly across several immunoSEQ plates. Repertoires were generated with immunoSEQ multiplex PCR, while TCRdb's copy carries only in-frame clones and drops some. The table includes some 1.5 million clones, roughly 96% detected once. The V and J genes are TRBV5-1 and TRBJ2-1, with TRBD2 identical over 13 bases. This sequence originates from a man aged 25 to 40 in good health. The specimen was naive CD4+ T cells sorted from blood. Subset here: CD45RA+ positively selected. This CDR3 is CASSLGLAGGLNEQFF. CDR3 sequence (DNA): TGCGCCAGCAGCTTGGGACTAGCGGGAGGCCTCAATGAGCAGTTCTTC.